Listed below are T cell receptor beta chains from one sample, sequenced in a study of T-cell reconstitution after alpha-beta-depleted transplantation in children. TCRdb re-called the PCR reads with MiXCR, one entry per CDR3 protein. The profile shows tens of thousands of distinct CDR3 sequences, 6.4% of them singletons. The specimen comprised peripheral blood, sampled 60 days after TCRalphabeta/CD19-depleted stem cell transplant. The receptor source for this set is a child less than two years old who had a stem cell transplant for acute myeloid leukemia, so the T cells may come from the graft donor. The CDR3 runs from the conserved cysteine through the conserved F or W. The D gene is left open where the match is weak. A row's size may be missing; if present it is once, few, many or a size class.

J gene | V gene | D gene | clone size | CDR3 protein | CDR3 DNA
TRBJ2-1 | TRBV4-2 | - | many | CASAASANEQFF | TGTGCCAGCGCGGCCTCCGCGAATGAGCAGTTCTTC
TRBJ1-5 | TRBV30 | TRBD1 | - | CAWSADRGYNQPQHF | TGTGCCTGGAGTGCTGACAGGGGTTACAATCAGCCCCAGCATTTT
TRBJ2-7 | TRBV4-3 | TRBD1 | many | CASSQSQQGYGYEQYF | TGCGCCAGCAGCCAGAGCCAACAGGGGTACGGTTACGAGCAGTACTTC
TRBJ1-2 | TRBV29-1 | - | many | CSVWGGGAYGYTF | TGCAGCGTCTGGGGAGGGGGGGCATATGGCTACACCTTC
TRBJ2-7 | TRBV7-7 | - | many | CASSLHRSYEQYF | TGTGCCAGCAGCTTGCACAGGTCCTACGAGCAGTACTTC
TRBJ2-2 | TRBV18 | TRBD1 | once | CASSRTGNTGELFF | TGTGCCAGCTCCCGGACAGGAAACACCGGGGAGCTGTTTTTT
TRBJ2-7 | TRBV12-3/TRBV12-4 | - | many | CASSKGPDPYEQYF | TGTGCCAGCAGCAAGGGACCAGACCCCTACGAGCAGTACTTC
TRBJ1-2 | TRBV5-1 | - | many | CASSLEKGWHYGYTF | TGCGCCAGCAGCTTGGAAAAGGGGTGGCATTATGGCTACACCTTC
TRBJ1-4 | TRBV4-3 | - | many | CASSQDGAVLTNEKLFF | TGCGCCAGCAGCCAAGATGGGGCAGTCCTAACTAATGAAAAACTGTTTTTT
TRBJ1-2 | TRBV28 | - | many | CASSLKFGYTF | TGTGCCAGCAGTTTAAAGTTTGGCTACACCTTC
TRBJ2-3 | TRBV27 | TRBD2 | - | CASSLLLAGGTDTQYF | TGTGCCAGCAGTTTACTACTAGCGGGAGGCACAGATACGCAGTATTTT
TRBJ2-1 | TRBV5-6 | - | many | CASSLARAYNEQFF | TGTGCCAGCAGCTTGGCCAGGGCATACAATGAGCAGTTCTTC
TRBJ2-5 | TRBV28 | TRBD2 | - | CASSSPLAGGKETQYF | TGTGCCAGCAGCTCGCCACTAGCGGGGGGAAAAGAGACCCAGTACTTC
TRBJ1-6 | TRBV4-3 | - | many | CASSQDRVQGRDSPLHF | TGCGCCAGCAGCCAAGATCGAGTCCAGGGTAGGGATTCACCCCTCCACTTT
TRBJ2-7 | TRBV28 | - | many | CASSAGDDYEQYF | TGTGCCAGCAGCGCAGGGGACGACTACGAGCAGTACTTC
TRBJ2-1 | TRBV7-9 | TRBD2 | many | CASSLAGLADSYNEQFF | TGTGCCAGCAGCTTGGCCGGACTAGCGGACTCCTACAATGAGCAGTTCTTC
TRBJ2-7 | TRBV7-2 | - | many | CASSLGPGGPYEQYF | TGTGCCAGCAGCTTAGGCCCCGGCGGCCCCTACGAGCAGTACTTC
TRBJ2-7 | TRBV28 | - | many | CASSLMVSGLNEQYF | TGTGCCAGCAGTTTAATGGTTTCGGGTTTGAACGAGCAGTACTTC
TRBJ2-2 | TRBV12-3/TRBV12-4 | - | many | CASSLFTTGELFF | TGTGCCAGCAGTTTATTTACCACCGGGGAGCTGTTTTTT
TRBJ2-2 | TRBV2 | TRBD2 | many | CASSVTSGSLAGELFF | TGTGCCAGCAGTGTAACTAGCGGGAGTCTAGCCGGGGAGCTGTTTTTT
TRBJ1-5 | TRBV6-2/TRBV6-3 | - | - | CASSYPWTVFNQPQHF | TGTGCCAGCAGTTACCCTTGGACAGTCTTCAATCAGCCCCAGCATTTT
TRBJ2-7 | TRBV12-3/TRBV12-4 | - | many | CASSLFTGRNEQYF | TGTGCCAGCAGTTTGTTTACAGGGCGGAACGAGCAGTACTTC
TRBJ2-5 | TRBV7-6 | - | medium-sized | CASSLNGIQETQYF | TGTGCCAGCAGCTTAAACGGGATCCAGGAGACCCAGTACTTC
TRBJ2-3 | TRBV12-3/TRBV12-4 | TRBD1 | many | CASSLVDRGDDTQYF | TGTGCCAGCAGTTTGGTTGACAGGGGAGATGATACGCAGTATTTT
TRBJ1-1 | TRBV29-1 | - | many | CSVAGPSEAFF | TGCAGCGTCGCAGGGCCATCTGAAGCTTTCTTT
TRBJ2-7 | TRBV20-1 | - | many | CSATGVNSYEQYF | TGCAGTGCTACAGGTGTGAACTCCTACGAGCAGTACTTC
TRBJ2-2 | TRBV7-9 | TRBD1 | many | CASSPLDRLIGELFF | TGTGCCAGCAGCCCGTTGGACAGGCTGATCGGGGAGCTGTTTTTT
TRBJ2-1 | TRBV7-9 | TRBD1 | many | CASRDRANEQFF | TGTGCCAGCCGCGACAGGGCCAATGAGCAGTTCTTC
TRBJ1-6 | TRBV6-2/TRBV6-3 | TRBD1 | few | CASSYSGQKNSPLHF | TGTGCCAGCAGTTACTCGGGACAGAAGAATTCACCCCTCCACTTT
TRBJ2-7 | TRBV9 | TRBD1 | many | CASSVGTGTYEQYF | TGTGCCAGCAGCGTAGGGACAGGTACCTACGAGCAGTACTTC
TRBJ2-7 | TRBV27 | TRBD1 | many | CASSLGQGFYEQYF | TGTGCCAGCAGTTTGGGACAGGGGTTCTACGAGCAGTACTTC
TRBJ1-5 | TRBV25-1 | - | many | CASSGDNQPQHF | TGTGCCAGCAGTGGGGACAATCAGCCCCAGCATTTT
TRBJ2-7 | TRBV15 | - | - | CATSRDGAGNYEQYF | TGTGCCACCAGCAGAGACGGAGCAGGGAACTACGAGCAGTACTTC
TRBJ1-6 | TRBV27 | - | many | CASSPAFNSPLHF | TGTGCCAGCAGTCCCGCCTTTAATTCACCCCTCCACTTT
TRBJ2-1 | TRBV9 | TRBD2 | many | CASSTSGTSGNEQFF | TGTGCCAGCAGCACGTCCGGGACTAGCGGCAATGAGCAGTTCTTC
TRBJ2-1 | TRBV29-1 | - | many | CSVLQYEQFF | TGCAGCGTTCTCCAGTATGAGCAGTTCTTC
TRBJ2-7 | TRBV2 | - | many | CASSDQDSYEQYF | TGTGCCAGCAGTGATCAGGACAGTTACGAGCAGTACTTC
TRBJ2-7 | TRBV20-1 | - | few | CSARRGPWGEQYF | TGCAGTGCTAGGAGGGGCCCCTGGGGCGAGCAGTACTTC
TRBJ1-2 | TRBV7-9 | - | many | CASSFQGYYGYTF | TGTGCCAGCAGCTTCCAGGGGTACTATGGCTACACCTTC
TRBJ2-7 | TRBV28 | TRBD1 | many | CASRTGSYEQYF | TGTGCCAGCAGGACAGGGTCCTACGAGCAGTACTTC
TRBJ2-7 | TRBV12-3/TRBV12-4 | TRBD2 | many | CASSNSGRAYEQYF | TGTGCCAGCAGCAATAGCGGGAGGGCCTACGAGCAGTACTTC
TRBJ2-6 | TRBV29-1 | TRBD1 | - | CSVEDWDRGSGANVLTF | TGCAGCGTTGAAGATTGGGACAGGGGGTCTGGGGCCAACGTCCTGACTTTC
TRBJ1-1 | TRBV12-3/TRBV12-4 | - | many | CASRGDRGAEAFF | TGTGCCAGCAGGGGGGACCGGGGGGCCGAAGCTTTCTTT
TRBJ2-2 | TRBV6-5 | - | many | CASSYFSQGLGELFF | TGTGCCAGCAGTTACTTTTCACAAGGGTTAGGGGAGCTGTTTTTT
TRBJ2-2 | TRBV9 | - | many | CASSVSRIGVNTGELFF | TGTGCCAGCAGCGTAAGCCGAATTGGAGTTAACACCGGGGAGCTGTTTTTT